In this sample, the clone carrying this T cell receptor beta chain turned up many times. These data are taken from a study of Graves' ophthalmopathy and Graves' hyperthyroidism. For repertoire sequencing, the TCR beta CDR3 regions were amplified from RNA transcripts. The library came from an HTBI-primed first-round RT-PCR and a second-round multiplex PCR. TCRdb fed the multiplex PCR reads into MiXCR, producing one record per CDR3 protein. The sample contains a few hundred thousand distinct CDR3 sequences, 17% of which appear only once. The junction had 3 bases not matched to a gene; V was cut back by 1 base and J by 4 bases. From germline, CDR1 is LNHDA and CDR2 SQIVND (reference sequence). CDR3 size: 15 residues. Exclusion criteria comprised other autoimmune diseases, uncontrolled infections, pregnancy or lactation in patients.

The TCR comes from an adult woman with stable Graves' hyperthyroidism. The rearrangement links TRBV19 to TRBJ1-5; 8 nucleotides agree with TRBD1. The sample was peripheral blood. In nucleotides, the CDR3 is TGTGCCAGTAGTATAGCCCGGACAGGGAATCAGCCCCAGCATTTT. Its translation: CASSIARTGNQPQHF.